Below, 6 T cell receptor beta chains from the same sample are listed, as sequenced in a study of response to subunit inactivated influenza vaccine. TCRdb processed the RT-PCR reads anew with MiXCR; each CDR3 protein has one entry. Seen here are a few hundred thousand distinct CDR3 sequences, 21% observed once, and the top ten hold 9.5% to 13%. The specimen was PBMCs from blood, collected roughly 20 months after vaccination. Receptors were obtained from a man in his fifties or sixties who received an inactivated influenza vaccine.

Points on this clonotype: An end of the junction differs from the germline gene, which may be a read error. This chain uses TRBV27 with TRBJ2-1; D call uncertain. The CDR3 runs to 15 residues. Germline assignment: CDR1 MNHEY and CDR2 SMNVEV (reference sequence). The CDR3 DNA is TGTGCCTGCAGCTACTACCCAAGCCCGTACAATGAGCAGTTCTTC. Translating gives CACSYYPSPYNEQFF.

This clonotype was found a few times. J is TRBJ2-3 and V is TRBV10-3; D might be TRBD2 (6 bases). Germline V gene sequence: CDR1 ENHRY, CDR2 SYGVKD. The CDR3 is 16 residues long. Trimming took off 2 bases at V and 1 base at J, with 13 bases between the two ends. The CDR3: CAISEGGGIGTDTQYF. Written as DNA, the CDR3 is TGTGCCATCAGTGAGGGTGGCGGGATCGGCACAGATACGCAGTATTTT.

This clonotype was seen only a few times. In DNA, the CDR3 is TGCAGCGTTGCTCACAGACCCACAGATACGCAGTATTTT. It yields the protein CSVAHRPTDTQYF. This chain links TRBV29-1 with TRBJ2-3; D is undetermined. The CDR3 sequence is 13 residues long. Germline assignment: CDR1 SQVTM and CDR2 ANQGSEA. V lost 4 bases and J lost 2, with 10 bases in between.

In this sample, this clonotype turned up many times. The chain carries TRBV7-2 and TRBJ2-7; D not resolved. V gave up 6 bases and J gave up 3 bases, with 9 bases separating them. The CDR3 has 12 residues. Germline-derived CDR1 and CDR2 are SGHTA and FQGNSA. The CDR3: CASSLSVYEQYF. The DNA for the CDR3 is TGTGCCAGCAGTTTATCTGTCTACGAGCAGTACTTC.

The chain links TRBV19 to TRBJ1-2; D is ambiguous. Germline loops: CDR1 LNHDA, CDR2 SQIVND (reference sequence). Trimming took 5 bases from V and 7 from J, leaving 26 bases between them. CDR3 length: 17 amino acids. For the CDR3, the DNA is TGTGCCAGTAGTCTCCTCCTGTGGGCCGAGACAAGAGGTGGCTACACCTTC. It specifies CASSLLLWAETRGGYTF.

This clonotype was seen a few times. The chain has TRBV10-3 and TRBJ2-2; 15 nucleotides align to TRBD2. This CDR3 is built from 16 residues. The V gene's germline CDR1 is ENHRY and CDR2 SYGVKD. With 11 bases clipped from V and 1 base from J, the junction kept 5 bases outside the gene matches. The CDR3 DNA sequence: TGTGCCTTGGGACTAGCGGGGGGTCAGAACACCGGGGAGCTGTTTTTT. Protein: CALGLAGGQNTGELFF.